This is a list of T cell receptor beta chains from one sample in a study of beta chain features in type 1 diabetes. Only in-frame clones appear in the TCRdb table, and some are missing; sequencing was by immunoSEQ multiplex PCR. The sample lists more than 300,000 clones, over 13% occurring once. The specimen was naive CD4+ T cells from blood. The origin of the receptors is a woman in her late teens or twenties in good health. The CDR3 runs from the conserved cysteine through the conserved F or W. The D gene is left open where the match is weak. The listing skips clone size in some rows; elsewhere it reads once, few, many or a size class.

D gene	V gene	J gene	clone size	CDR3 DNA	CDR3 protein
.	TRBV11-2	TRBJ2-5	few	TGTGCCAGCAACCGGGGGGAGACCCAGTACTTC	CASNRGETQYF
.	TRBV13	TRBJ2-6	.	TGTGCCAGCAGCCCCAGCGTCTCTGGGGCCAACGTCCTGACTTTC	CASSPSVSGANVLTF
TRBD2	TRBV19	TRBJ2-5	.	TGTGCCAGTAGTTCAGCGGGAGCGGAGGAGACCCAGTACTTC	CASSSAGAEETQYF
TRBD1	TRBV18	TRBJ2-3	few	TGTGCCAGCTCACCACTCCGGCAGGGGGGCACAGATACGCAGTATTTT	CASSPLRQGGTDTQYF
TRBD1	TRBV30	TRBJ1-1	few	TGTGCCTGGTGTTCATCAGGGGGCACTGAAGCTTTCTTT	CAWCSSGGTEAFF
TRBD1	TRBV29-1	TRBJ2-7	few	TGCAGCGTTGCTCCTTTTAGGGACAGGGGTTACGAGCAGTACTTC	CSVAPFRDRGYEQYF
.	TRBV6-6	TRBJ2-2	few	TGTGCCAGCAGTTTCCTAGCGACCGGGGAGCTGTTTTTT	CASSFLATGELFF
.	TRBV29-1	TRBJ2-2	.	TGCAGCGCCAAACAGGGAGAGAACACCGGGGAGCTGTTTTTT	CSAKQGENTGELFF
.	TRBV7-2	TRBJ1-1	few	TGTGCCAGCAGCCCAAGGGGGACGGGAAACACTGAAGCTTTCTTT	CASSPRGTGNTEAFF
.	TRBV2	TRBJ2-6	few	TGTGCCAGCAGTGTGGCCCTCTCTGGGGCCAACGTCCTGACTTTC	CASSVALSGANVLTF
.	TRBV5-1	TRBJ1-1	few	TGCGCCAGCACCGCCCAGGGTTCGAACACTGAAGCTTTCTTT	CASTAQGSNTEAFF
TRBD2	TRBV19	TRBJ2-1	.	TGTGCCAGTAGTATGCTAGCGGACTACAATGAGCAGTTCTTC	CASSMLADYNEQFF
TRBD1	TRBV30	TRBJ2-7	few	TGTGCCTGGAGTAGACAGGGCTACGAGCAGTACTTC	CAWSRQGYEQYF
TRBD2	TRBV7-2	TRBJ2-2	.	TGTGCCAGCAGCTTAGCCGGGACTAGCGGGACCGGGGAGCTGTTTTTT	CASSLAGTSGTGELFF
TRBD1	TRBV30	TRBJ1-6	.	TGTGCCTGGAGTGTACCGAGGGGGCCGAATTCACCCCTCCACTTT	CAWSVPRGPNSPLHF
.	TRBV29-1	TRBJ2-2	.	TGCAGCGCCGCCCGTAACAGAAAGGCCGGGGAGCTGTTTTTT	CSAARNRKAGELFF
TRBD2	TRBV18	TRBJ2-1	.	TGTGCCAGCTCACCTTTGGGCCTAGCGGGAGCCAATGAGCAGTTCTTC	CASSPLGLAGANEQFF
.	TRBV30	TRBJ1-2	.	TGTGCCTGGAAACCCCCGGGCGGGATCTATGGCTACACCTTC	CAWKPPGGIYGYTF
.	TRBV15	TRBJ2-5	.	TGTGCCACCAGCGGACGCAGGGAAGAGACCCAGTACTTC	CATSGRREETQYF
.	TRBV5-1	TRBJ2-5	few	TGCGCCAGCAGCTTGGGACTGGAGGGTTGGGAGACCCAGTACTTC	CASSLGLEGWETQYF
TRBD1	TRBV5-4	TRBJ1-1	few	TGTGCCAGCACCGCCCAGGGGACAGGGAAAGAAGCTTTCTTT	CASTAQGTGKEAFF
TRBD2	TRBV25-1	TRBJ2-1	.	TGTGCCAGCAGTGCGGTGGTTTTAGCGGGAAGCGCCTACAATGAGCAGTTCTTC	CASSAVVLAGSAYNEQFF
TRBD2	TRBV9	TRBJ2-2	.	TGTGCCAGCAGCGCCCCGAGGGTAGCGGGAGTAACTGGGGAGCTGTTTTTT	CASSAPRVAGVTGELFF
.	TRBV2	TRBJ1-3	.	TGTGCCAGCAGTGTTTTAGTGACTACTGGAAACACCATATATTTT	CASSVLVTTGNTIYF
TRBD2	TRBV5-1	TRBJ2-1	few	TGCGCCAGCAGCCCGCGGGGGGATGAGCAGTTCTTC	CASSPRGDEQFF
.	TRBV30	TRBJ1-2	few	TGTGCCTGGAGTCCGGGTTCATATGGCTACACCTTC	CAWSPGSYGYTF
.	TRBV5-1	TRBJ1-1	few	TGCGCCAGCAGCTTGTCCCCCAGGGGAAAGACTGAAGCTTTCTTT	CASSLSPRGKTEAFF
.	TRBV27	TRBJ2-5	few	TGTGCCAGCAGCCCCGGTCAAGAGACCCAGTACTTC	CASSPGQETQYF
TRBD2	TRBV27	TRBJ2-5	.	TGTGCCAGCAGTTTAACACTAGCGGGAGGGTCGGAGACCCAGTACTTC	CASSLTLAGGSETQYF
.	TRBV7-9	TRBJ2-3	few	TGTGCCAGCAGCTTACCGGGGGTCGACTACACAGATACGCAGTATTTT	CASSLPGVDYTDTQYF
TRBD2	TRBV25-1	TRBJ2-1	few	TGTGCCAGCAGTGATCGTCTAGCGGGAGGAAATGAGCAGTTCTTC	CASSDRLAGGNEQFF
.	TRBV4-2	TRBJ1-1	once	TGTGCCAGCAGCCATCTAGGGGACACTGAAGCTTTCTTT	CASSHLGDTEAFF
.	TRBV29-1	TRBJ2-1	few	TGCAGCGTTGAACACGGGACCTACAATGAGCAGTTCTTC	CSVEHGTYNEQFF
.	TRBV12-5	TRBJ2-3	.	TGTGCTAGTGCCCCTGTACTAGGGCGTACGCAGTATTTT	CASAPVLGRTQYF
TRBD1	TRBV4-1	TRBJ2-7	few	TGCGCCAGCGAACTCCGACAGGGGACCTACGAGCAGTACTTC	CASELRQGTYEQYF
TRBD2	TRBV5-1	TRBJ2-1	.	TGCGCCAGCAGCACGGGACTAGCGGGTGCAAGCTCCTACAATGAGCAGTTCTTC	CASSTGLAGASSYNEQFF
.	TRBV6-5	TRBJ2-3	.	TGTGCCAGCACGGATGGGGCAGGGCGCACAGATACGCAGTATTTT	CASTDGAGRTDTQYF
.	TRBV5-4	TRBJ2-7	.	TGTGCCAGCAGCTTCCGGGGGGCCGGAATGTACGAGCAGTACTTC	CASSFRGAGMYEQYF
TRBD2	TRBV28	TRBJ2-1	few	TGTGCCAGCAGTCTCTCTACTAGCGGGAGTAATGAGCAGTTCTTC	CASSLSTSGSNEQFF
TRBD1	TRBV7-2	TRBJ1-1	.	TGTGCCAGCAGCGGTCAGGGGGCCTTGAACACTGAAGCTTTCTTT	CASSGQGALNTEAFF
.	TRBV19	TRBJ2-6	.	TGTGCCAGTAGTATTGATAGCGCCGGGGCCAACGTCCTGACTTTC	CASSIDSAGANVLTF
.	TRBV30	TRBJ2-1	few	TGTGCCTGGAGTGTTAATTACAATGAGCAGTTCTTC	CAWSVNYNEQFF
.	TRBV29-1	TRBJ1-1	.	TGCAGCGCTGCGGGACGGATGAACACTGAAGCTTTCTTT	CSAAGRMNTEAFF
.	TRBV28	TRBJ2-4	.	TGTGCCAGCAGTATCCCTAGACTAGCCAAAAACATTCAGTACTTC	CASSIPRLAKNIQYF
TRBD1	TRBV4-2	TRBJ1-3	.	TGTGCCAGCAGCCCTCCCGGGACAGGAGCTGGAAACACCATATATTTT	CASSPPGTGAGNTIYF
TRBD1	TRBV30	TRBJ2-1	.	TGTGCCTGGTCTCCTCTTCGAACAGGGGTAGGGTACAATGAGCAGTTCTTC	CAWSPLRTGVGYNEQFF
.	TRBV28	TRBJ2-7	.	TGTGCCAGCAGTTCATTGACAGGCTACAGCTCCTACGAGCAGTACTTC	CASSSLTGYSSYEQYF
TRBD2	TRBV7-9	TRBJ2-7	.	TGTGCCAGCAGCCTCGGACTAGCGGCTCCCCAGGACTTC	CASSLGLAAPQDF
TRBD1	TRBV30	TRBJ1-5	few	TGTGCCTGGAGCAGGGGGCGGGATCAGCCCCAGCATTTT	CAWSRGRDQPQHF
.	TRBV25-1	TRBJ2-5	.	TGTGCCAGCAGTGATCGCTCGGGACACTACCAAGAGACCCAGTACTTC	CASSDRSGHYQETQYF
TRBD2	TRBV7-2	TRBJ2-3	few	TGTGCCAGCAGCTCCGCGGGGGGGACGCAGTATTTT	CASSSAGGTQYF
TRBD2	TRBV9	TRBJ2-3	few	TGTGCCAGCAGCGTAGGTAATCTAGCGGGACCAGATACGCAGTATTTT	CASSVGNLAGPDTQYF
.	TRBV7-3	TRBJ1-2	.	TGTGCCAGCAGCCCCTTCCACAGCACTAACTATGGCTACACCTTC	CASSPFHSTNYGYTF
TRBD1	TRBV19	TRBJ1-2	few	TGTGCCAGTAGTAGGACAGGGATCAATGGCTACACCTTC	CASSRTGINGYTF